The following is a TCR beta chain sequence with its context. The antigen is unknown. The sample belongs to a study of cytomegalovirus exposure and HLA in healthy donors. Study-wide points: Subsequent analysis found a tendency for first-cohort TCR clusters to co-occur within the 95 to 150 validation repertoires.

J gave up 4 bases and V 1 base, and 7 bases lay outside the gene matches. The CDR3 is 16 amino acids. Looked up from germline, CDR1 is SGHNT and CDR2 is YYREEE (reference sequence). Here immunoSEQ multiplex PCR was the method, and the copy in TCRdb shows in-frame clones only, minus some. Of roughly 120,000 clones in the sample, about 84% are singletons; the top ten hold around 5%. The chain has TRBV5-4 and TRBJ2-7; 11 bases map to TRBD1. Sequenced input: PBMCs. The clonotype originates from a man aged 18-30 years in good health and CMV-seronegative. CDR3 coding DNA: TGTGCCAGCAGCTTGCAAGCAGGGACAGGGGGATACGAGCAGTACTTC. Protein product: CASSLQAGTGGYEQYF.